One and the same sample provided the 17 T cell receptor beta chains below, sequenced in a study of T cells after yellow fever vaccination. TCRdb reprocessed the 5' RACE reads with MiXCR, giving one entry per CDR3 protein. The sample has under 95,000 distinct CDR3 sequences; around 7.8% are singletons. Material: CD8+ T cells sorted from PBMCs, obtained more than 8 days after the first yellow fever vaccination. These receptors all come from a man between 18 and 35 years old who received the YFV17D yellow fever vaccine.

This clonotype was counted at least ten times. This rearrangement joins TRBV6-1 to TRBJ2-3; TRBD2 aligns across 13 bases. This CDR3 region has 18 residues. Germline loops: CDR1 MNHNS, CDR2 SASEGT. The J segment lost 1 base and the V segment lost 6 bases, leaving 10 bases of the junction unmatched. The CDR3 DNA is TGTGCCAGCAGCGGCCGGGGGACTAGCGGGGCCCGCACAGATACGCAGTATTTT. Translation: CASSGRGTSGARTDTQYF.

The table lists this clonotype with a few counts. The V call is TRBV9, the J call TRBJ2-3, with 7 bases identical to TRBD1. Germline V gene sequence: CDR1 SGDLS, CDR2 YYNGEE. The CDR3 loop spans 13 amino acids. Trimming took 3 bases from V and 5 from J; bases not matched to a gene: 3. CDR3 sequence (DNA): TGTGCCAGCAGCGAAACAGGGGTAGATACGCAGTATTTT. It codes for CASSETGVDTQYF.

This clonotype was picked up a small number of times. V gene TRBV7-9 combines with J gene TRBJ2-7; D unclear. Deletions cut 1 base from V and 3 bases from J, with 7 bases between. Germline V gene data show CDR1 as SEHNR and CDR2 as FQNEAQ (reference sequence). This CDR3 is built from 13 residues. DNA for the CDR3: TGTGCCAGCAGCTTAGGAGGCCTCTACGAGCAGTACTTC. Its translation: CASSLGGLYEQYF.

This chain connects TRBV7-2 to TRBJ2-7; D is unresolved. Germline loops: CDR1 SGHTA, CDR2 FQGNSA. The CDR3 is 13 amino acids. V lost 1 base to trimming and J lost 2 bases, with 6 bases between them. The CDR3 bases are TGTGCCAGCAGCTTAGGCCGGGCCTACGAGCAGTACTTC. Its protein is CASSLGRAYEQYF. The variable domain in full, completed from reference TRBV7-2 and TRBJ2-7, reads GAGVSQSPSNKVTEKGKDVELRCDPISGHTALYWYRQSLGQGLEFLIYFQGNSAPDKSGLPSDRFSAERTGGSVSTLTIQRTQQEDSAVYLCASSLGRAYEQYFGPGTRLTVT.

At least ten counts were recorded for this clonotype. The rearrangement uses TRBV6-5 and TRBJ2-1; D is ambiguous. Germline assignment: CDR1 MNHEY and CDR2 SVGAGI. The CDR3 runs 13 residues. V lost 7 bases to trimming and J lost 3 bases, with 10 bases between them. The CDR3, as DNA: TGTGCCAGCACCCTGGGGTTCTACAATGAGCAGTTCTTC. This codes for CASTLGFYNEQFF.

This clonotype was counted ten times or more. The chain carries TRBV6-2 or TRBV6-3 and TRBJ2-3, with D maybe TRBD1 (6 bases). The CDR3 covers 15 residues. Germline V lookup: CDR1 MNHEY, CDR2 SVGEGT. The germline V and J ends were trimmed by 4 bases and 0 bases, with 11 bases remaining between them. CDR3 region: CASSSSTGSTDTQYF. The CDR3, as DNA: TGTGCCAGCAGTTCCTCTACAGGGAGCACAGATACGCAGTATTTT.

The table lists this clonotype with many counts. The chain recombines TRBV20-1 with TRBJ1-1, with a possible D match to TRBD1 (6 bases). Germline V CDR1 and CDR2: DFQATT, SNEGSKA (reference sequence). V was shortened by 5 bases and J by 3 bases, with 22 bases between the two germline ends. CDR3 length equals 16 residues. CDR3 loop: CSAPVPREGGYTEAFF. The CDR3 coding sequence is TGCAGTGCTCCTGTCCCTCGTGAGGGGGGGTACACTGAAGCTTTCTTT.

This clonotype was seen repeatedly, ten times or more. The genes are TRBV7-2 and TRBJ2-1, with 8 bases identical to TRBD2. J was trimmed by 7 bases and V by 5 bases; bases with no gene match: 7. CDR1 is SGHTA and CDR2 is FQGNSA in the germline V gene. This CDR3 region has 14 residues. The CDR3: CASSPDSGDNEQFF. CDR3 nucleotide sequence: TGTGCCAGCAGCCCCGATAGCGGGGATAATGAGCAGTTCTTC.

This clonotype was counted ten times or more. The chain uses TRBV7-3 and TRBJ2-3; TRBD2 is a possible D gene (7 bases). Germline CDR1 and CDR2: SGHTA and FQGTGA. The CDR3 is 15 amino acids. The V end lost 5 bases, the J end lost 4 bases, and 16 bases lay between the germline ends. Written as DNA, the CDR3 is TGTGCCAGCAGCCCCGAGGGGGGGAGCGCAGATACGCAGTATTTT. Translation gives CASSPEGGSADTQYF.

This clonotype appeared a few times. The rearrangement links TRBV6-1 to TRBJ2-3; D ambiguous. Germline CDR1 reads MNHNS; CDR2 reads SASEGT. The CDR3 totals 16 residues. Trimming pared 2 bases from V and 0 bases from J, leaving 12 bases between. The CDR3 here is CASSELGQSSTDTQYF. Written as DNA, the CDR3 is TGTGCCAGCAGTGAACTAGGGCAGTCTAGCACAGATACGCAGTATTTT.

Many counts were recorded for this clonotype. CDR3 nucleotide sequence: TGTGCCTGGAGTGTTGGTCCGCCCTTTGAGCAGTTCTTC. This encodes CAWSVGPPFEQFF. The chain combines TRBV30 with TRBJ2-1; D uncertain. Trimming cost V 0 bases and J 9 bases, with 12 bases left between them. The CDR3 contains 13 residues. The germline V gene encodes CDR1 GTSNPN and CDR2 SVGIG (reference sequence).

The rearrangement joins TRBV7-3 to TRBJ1-2; D is uncertain. V was clipped by 5 bases and J by 6 bases, with 22 bases between them. The CDR3 runs to 16 residues. Germline CDR1 SGHTA, CDR2 FQGTGA. The CDR3: CASSRNPGIKKDGYTF. In DNA, the CDR3 is TGTGCCAGCAGCAGAAACCCGGGAATCAAGAAGGATGGCTACACCTTC.

This clonotype was picked up a small number of times. The chain has TRBV6-5 and TRBJ2-3, with 7 bases fitting TRBD1. The CDR3 is 15 residues long. The J segment lost 0 bases and the V segment lost 2 bases, leaving 2 bases of the junction unmatched. The germline gives CDR1 MNHEY, CDR2 SVGAGI. The CDR3 nucleotides are TGTGCCAGCAGTTACGACAGGGAAAGCACAGATACGCAGTATTTT. Translating gives CASSYDRESTDTQYF.

Many counts were recorded for this clonotype. The rearrangement links TRBV5-1 to TRBJ2-3; possible D gene TRBD1, 5 bases. This CDR3 has 15 amino acids. The V gene lost 5 bases and the J gene lost 1 base, with 14 bases spanning the gap. Germline V gene sequence: CDR1 SGHRS, CDR2 YFSETQ. The CDR3: CASSDEGVGTDTQYF. CDR3 DNA: TGCGCCAGCAGTGATGAAGGGGTCGGCACAGATACGCAGTATTTT.

This clonotype occurred many times. The V gene is TRBV7-2, the J gene TRBJ1-6; TRBD1 matches at 8 bases. Germline CDR1 reads SGHTA; CDR2 reads FQGNSA. This CDR3 region has 15 residues. V was pared by 4 bases and J by 5 bases, with 4 bases of the junction left unmatched. As DNA, the CDR3 is TGTGCCAGCAGCTGGGGACAGGCCGATAATTCACCCCTCCACTTT. Amino acids: CASSWGQADNSPLHF.

This clonotype was detected many times. The genes are TRBV7-7 and TRBJ2-1; the match to TRBD2 covers 9 bases. The ends lost 5 bases at V and 9 bases at J; junction bases unmatched: 8. Germline lookup yields CDR1 SSHAT and CDR2 FNYEAQ (reference sequence). The CDR3 has 14 amino acids. The CDR3 sequence: CASSPRTSDGEQFF. The CDR3 nucleotides read TGTGCCAGCAGCCCCAGGACTAGCGATGGTGAGCAGTTCTTC.

J is TRBJ2-7 and V is TRBV4-1; D not certain. CDR3 length equals 15 residues. Per germline, CDR1 MGHRA and CDR2 YSYEKL. Trimming took 3 bases from V and 2 from J, leaving 14 bases between them. The CDR3 coding sequence is TGCGCCAGCAGCCAGGGCCCAGAGAGTACCTACGAGCAGTACGTC. Protein: CASSQGPESTYEQYV.